What follows are 19 T cell receptor beta chains derived from one specimen sequenced in a study of tumor-infiltrating lymphocytes in oesophageal squamous cell carcinoma. TCRdb itself ran the PCR reads through MiXCR, one entry per CDR3 protein. The sample shows over 15,000 distinct CDR3 sequences, about 43% of them seen only once. Sequenced material: normal esophageal tissue next to the tumor. The receptors were sampled from a female donor with esophageal squamous cell carcinoma.

This clonotype was counted a few times. The chain uses TRBV12-3 or TRBV12-4 and TRBJ2-2; no reliable D call. This CDR3 region has 14 residues. The ends were cut back, 3 bases at V and 2 bases at J, with 7 bases in the middle. The CDR3 nucleotides read TGTGCCAGCAGTTTCTGGGCCAACACCGGGGAGCTGTTTTTT. It specifies CASSFWANTGELFF.

The chain has TRBV6-1 and TRBJ2-5; D may be TRBD2 (6 bases). CDR1 and CDR2 (germline): MNHNS, SASEGT. The V and J ends lost 5 bases and 5 bases respectively, with 18 bases between them. The CDR3 contains 15 residues. CDR3: CASSYGAGSGETQYF. CDR3 nucleotide sequence: TGTGCCAGCAGTTACGGCGCGGGATCCGGGGAGACCCAGTACTTC.

This rearrangement joins TRBV7-3 to TRBJ2-4; D might be TRBD1 (7 bases). Trimming stripped 5 bases from V and 13 bases from J, with 24 bases between. Germline V CDR1 and CDR2: SGHTA, FQGTGA. The CDR3 covers 15 residues. The CDR3 spells CASSLQGTLNRGQYF. The DNA of the CDR3 is TGTGCCAGCAGCCTACAGGGGACACTTAACCGGGGGCAGTACTTC. The variable domain in full, with the rest retrieved from reference TRBV7-3 and TRBJ2-4, is GAGVSQTPSNKVTEKGKYVELRCDPISGHTALYWYRQSLGQGPEFLIYFQGTGAADDSGLPNDRFFAVRPEGSVSTLKIQRTERGDSAVYLCASSLQGTLNRGQYFGAGTRLSVL.

The gene calls are TRBV7-2 and TRBJ2-7, with D hard to call. The germline gives CDR1 SGHTA, CDR2 FQGNSA. V was trimmed by 3 bases and J by 1 base, leaving 13 bases between them. The CDR3 is 15 amino acids. CDR3 amino acids: CASSFPLRRSYEQYF. The CDR3 DNA reads as TGTGCCAGCAGCTTCCCCTTGCGCCGGTCCTACGAGCAGTACTTC.

There are many counts of this clonotype. A much more abundant neighbour one base away suggests this may be a read error. The rearrangement uses TRBV7-6 and TRBJ2-7, with 7 nucleotides matching TRBD1. The CDR3 runs to 17 residues. CDR1 and CDR2 (germline): SGHVS, FNYEAQ. J gave up 7 bases and V 5 bases, and 20 bases lay outside the gene matches. The CDR3 region has the DNA TGTGCCAGCAGCCCAACGACAGGGTCGGGAACTTACAATGAGCAGTACTTC. Translating gives CASSPTTGSGTYNEQYF.

This clonotype was detected a few times. The rearrangement links TRBV3-1 to TRBJ2-1; D is ambiguous. CDR3 length: 11 residues. V was pared by 3 bases and J by 8 bases, with 5 bases between. CDR1 and CDR2 (germline): LGHDT, YNNKEL (reference sequence). The CDR3 DNA follows: TGTGCCAGCAGCCACCTGGATGAGCAGTTCTTC. Translating gives CASSHLDEQFF.

The V call is TRBV7-2, the J call TRBJ2-5, with 7 bases that match TRBD1. The DNA end is more similar to TRBJ2-1, so the J call may be wrong. Germline CDR1 is SGHTA and CDR2 is FQGNSA. The CDR3 totals 15 residues. In nucleotides, the CDR3 is TGTGCCAGCAGCTTAGCGGGGACAGATTACAATGAGCAGTTCTTC. Translating gives CASSLAGTDYNEQFF.

V usage is TRBV7-3 and J usage is TRBJ2-5, with D perhaps matching TRBD2 (5 bases). The J call may be wrong; the DNA end is better matched by TRBJ2-1. The length of the CDR3 is 15 residues. CDR1 is SGHTA and CDR2 is FQGTGA in the germline V gene. The CDR3 is CASSQRGSSYNEQFF. The DNA of the CDR3 is TGTGCCAGCAGCCAGCGAGGGAGCTCCTACAATGAGCAGTTCTTC.

The rearrangement links TRBV7-9 to TRBJ1-4, with D possibly TRBD1 on 5 matching bases. The CDR3 covers 14 residues. Germline assignment: CDR1 SEHNR and CDR2 FQNEAQ (reference sequence). Trimming pared 2 bases from V and 10 bases from J, leaving 14 bases between. Here the CDR3 DNA reads TGTGCCAGCAGCTTACGTCAGGGCGAAGGAAAACTGTTTTTT. Translating it yields CASSLRQGEGKLFF.

This clonotype occurred many times. This may come from a read error, since a much larger clone is one base off. The V call is TRBV7-9, the J call TRBJ2-7; TRBD1 is a possible D gene (6 bases). This CDR3 comprises 15 residues. Germline V CDR1 and CDR2: SEHNR, FQNEAQ (reference sequence). V was clipped by 3 bases and J by 7 bases, with 19 bases between them. CDR3: CASSLTTDRLNEQYF. The CDR3 coding sequence is TGTGCCAGCAGCTTGACGACGGACAGACTCAATGAGCAGTACTTC.

This clonotype is labeled medium-sized (0.01 to 0.1%). DNA for the CDR3: TGTGCCAGCAGCTTAGCCCAATGGGCATACGAGCGGCAGTACTTC. Protein sequence: CASSLAQWAYERQYF. The chain employs TRBV7-9 and TRBJ2-7, with D uncertain. The CDR3 length is 15 residues. Trimming pared 0 bases from V and 9 bases from J, leaving 18 bases between. Germline V CDR1 and CDR2: SEHNR, FQNEAQ (reference sequence). Based on the CDR3 plus reference TRBV7-9 and TRBJ2-7, the full variable domain is DTGVSQNPRHKITKRGQNVTFRCDPISEHNRLYWYRQTLGQGPEFLTYFQNEAQLEKSRLLSDRFSAERPKGSFSTLEIQRTEQGDSAMYLCASSLAQWAYERQYFGPGTRLTVT.

V and J are TRBV7-2 and TRBJ2-3; 8 bases map to TRBD2. Germline V gives CDR1 SGHTA, CDR2 FQGNSA. J lost 5 bases, V lost 6 bases, and 10 bases had no gene match. The CDR3 runs 15 residues. The CDR3: CASSSSGSLGDTQYF. DNA for the CDR3: TGTGCCAGCAGTTCAAGCGGGAGTCTTGGAGATACGCAGTATTTT.

Relative to its sample, this clonotype is medium-sized. The CDR3 region has the DNA TGTGCCAGCAGCTTATTGGGCAGTGCTTTCTTT. It yields the protein CASSLLGSAFF. V is TRBV11-2 and J is TRBJ1-1; no reliable D call. Trimming removed 2 bases at V and 11 bases at J, with 9 bases between. The CDR3 runs to 11 residues. The germline CDR1 and CDR2 sequences are SGHAT and FQNNGV.

Turning to this clonotype: A junction end diverges from the germline sequence, so it may reflect a read error. The gene calls are TRBV10-2 and TRBJ2-5, with 9 bases identical to TRBD2. The CDR3 has 14 amino acids. The germline CDR1 and CDR2 sequences are WSHSY and SAAADI. The DNA for the CDR3 is TGCGCCAGTCGACTAGCGGCCTTTCGGGATGAGCAGTTCTTT. Its translation is CASRLAAFRDEQFF.

The CDR3 reads CASSGRKREQFF. The CDR3 DNA reads TGTGCCAGCAGTGGAAGAAAGCGCGAGCAGTTCTTC. The chain carries TRBV28 and TRBJ2-1; D gene uncertain. Germline V gene lookup returns CDR1 MDHEN and CDR2 SYDVKM. The CDR3 extends over 12 amino acids. The V end lost 5 bases, the J end lost 10 bases, and 12 bases lay between the germline ends.

V is TRBV7-6 and J is TRBJ2-1; possibly TRBD1 or TRBD2 for D (6 bases each). The V and J ends lost 5 bases and 4 bases respectively, with 15 bases between them. Per the germline V gene, CDR1 is SGHVS and CDR2 is FNYEAQ. The CDR3 has 15 residues. CDR3 amino acids: CASSGRQGRYNEQFF. The CDR3 DNA sequence: TGTGCCAGCAGCGGACGGCAGGGGAGGTACAATGAGCAGTTCTTC.

This clonotype qualifies as medium-sized (0.01 to 0.1%). The J gene is TRBJ2-5, the V gene TRBV6-1, with TRBD2 matching 12 bases. With V trimmed by 7 bases and J by 5 bases, 2 bases remained unmatched. The CDR3 totals 13 residues. Germline lookup yields CDR1 MNHNS and CDR2 SASEGT. CDR3 sequence (DNA): TGTGCCAGCACTCTAGCGGGAGGGGAGACCCAGTACTTC. It specifies CASTLAGGETQYF.

In its sample, this clonotype was seen a few times. The genes are TRBV3-1 and TRBJ2-1; the match to TRBD1 covers 8 bases. Matching the DNA end better, TRBJ2-7 makes the J call doubtful. The CDR3 totals 16 residues. Germline V lookup: CDR1 LGHDT, CDR2 YNNKEL (reference sequence). The CDR3 DNA sequence: TGTGCCAGCAGCCAAGAATCGGCAGGGGGCCTCTACGAGCAGTACTTC. It encodes CASSQESAGGLYEQYF.

V gene TRBV7-8 combines with J gene TRBJ2-7; maybe TRBD2 (5 bases). The DNA end is a closer match to TRBJ2-5, so the J assignment may be wrong. The CDR3 runs 13 residues. Germline V lookup: CDR1 SGHVS, CDR2 FQNEAQ. DNA for the CDR3: TGTGCCAGCAGCTTATTGGAGACTAAGACCCAGTACTTC. Translating it yields CASSLLETKTQYF.